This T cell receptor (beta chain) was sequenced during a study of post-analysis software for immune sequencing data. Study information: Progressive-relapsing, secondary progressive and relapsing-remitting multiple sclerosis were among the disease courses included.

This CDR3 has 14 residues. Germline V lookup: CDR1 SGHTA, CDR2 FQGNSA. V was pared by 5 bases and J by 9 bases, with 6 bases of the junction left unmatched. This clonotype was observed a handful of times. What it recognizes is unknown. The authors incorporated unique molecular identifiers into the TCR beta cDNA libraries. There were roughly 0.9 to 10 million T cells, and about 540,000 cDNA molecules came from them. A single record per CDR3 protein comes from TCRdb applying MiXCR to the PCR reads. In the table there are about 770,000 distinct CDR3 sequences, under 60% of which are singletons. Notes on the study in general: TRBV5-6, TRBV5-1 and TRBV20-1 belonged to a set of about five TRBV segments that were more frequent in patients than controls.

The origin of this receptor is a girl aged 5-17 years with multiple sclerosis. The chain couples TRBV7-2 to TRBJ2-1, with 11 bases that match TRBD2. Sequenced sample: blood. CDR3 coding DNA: TGTGCCAGCAGCGGGTTTAGCGGGAGGGTTGAGCAGTTCTTC. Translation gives CASSGFSGRVEQFF.